This T cell receptor beta chain comes out of a study of blood T cell repertoires in COVID-19. Study-level information: Specimens from acute and convalescent COVID-19 originated in the United States, Italy and Spain. Sources were T cells, B-cell-depleted T cells, or PBMCs; the material itself was cDNA or gDNA.

Trimming took off 10 bases at V and 0 bases at J, with 9 bases between the two ends. The germline CDR1 and CDR2 sequences are LNHDA and SQIVND (reference sequence). This CDR3 spans 12 amino acids. Only in-frame clones appear in the TCRdb table, and some are missing; sequencing was by immunoSEQ multiplex PCR. This sample has fewer than 90,000 clones; 85% to 90% occur once, and the top ten carry under 20%. The sequenced sample was peripheral blood. The clonotype comes from an elderly man in a cohort sampled during active COVID-19. V is TRBV19 and J is TRBJ2-5; D gene uncertain. The DNA for the CDR3 is TGTGCCACCCGGTCGTACCAAGAGACCCAGTACTTC. It translates to CATRSYQETQYF. Supplemented by reference TRBV19 and TRBJ2-5, the full variable domain reads DGGITQSPKYLFRKEGQNVTLSCEQNLNHDAMYWYRQDPGQGLRLIYYSQIVNDFQKGDIAEGYSVSREKKESFPLTVTSAQKNPTAFYLCATRSYQETQYFGPGTRLLVL.